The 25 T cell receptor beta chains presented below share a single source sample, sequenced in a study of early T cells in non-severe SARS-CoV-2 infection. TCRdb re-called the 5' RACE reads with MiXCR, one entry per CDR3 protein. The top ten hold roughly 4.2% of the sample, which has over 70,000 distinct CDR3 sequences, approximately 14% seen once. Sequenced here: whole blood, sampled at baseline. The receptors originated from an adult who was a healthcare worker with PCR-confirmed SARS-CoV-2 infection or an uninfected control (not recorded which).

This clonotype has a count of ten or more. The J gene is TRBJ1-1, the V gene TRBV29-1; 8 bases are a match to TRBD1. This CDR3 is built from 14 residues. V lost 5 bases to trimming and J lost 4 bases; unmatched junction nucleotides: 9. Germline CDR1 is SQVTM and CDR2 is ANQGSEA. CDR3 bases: TGCAGCGTTAGGACAGGGTCGAAGGTCACTGAAGCTTTCTTT. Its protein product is CSVRTGSKVTEAFF.

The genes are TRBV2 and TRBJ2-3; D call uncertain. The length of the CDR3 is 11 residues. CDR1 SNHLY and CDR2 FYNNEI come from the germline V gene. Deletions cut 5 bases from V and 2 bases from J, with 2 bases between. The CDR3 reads CASSYTDTQYF. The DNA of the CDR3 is TGTGCCAGCAGTTACACAGATACGCAGTATTTT.

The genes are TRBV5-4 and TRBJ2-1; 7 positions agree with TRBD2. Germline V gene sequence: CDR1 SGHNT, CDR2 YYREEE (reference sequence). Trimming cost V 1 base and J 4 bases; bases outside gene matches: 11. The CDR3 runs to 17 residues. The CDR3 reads CASSLNPQAGSYNEQFF. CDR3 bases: TGTGCCAGCAGCTTGAACCCTCAAGCGGGATCTTACAATGAGCAGTTCTTC.

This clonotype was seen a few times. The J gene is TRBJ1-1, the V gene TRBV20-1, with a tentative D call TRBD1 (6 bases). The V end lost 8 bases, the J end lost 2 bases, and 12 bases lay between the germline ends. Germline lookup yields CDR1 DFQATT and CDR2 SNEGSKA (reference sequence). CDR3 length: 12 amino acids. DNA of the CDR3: TGCAGTCAGGGGTTGAGCAACACTGAAGCTTTCTTT. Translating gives CSQGLSNTEAFF.

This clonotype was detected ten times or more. This CDR3 is CASSPGPQRPDGYTF. The CDR3 DNA sequence: TGTGCCAGCAGCCCGGGCCCGCAGAGACCCGATGGCTACACCTTC. The gene calls are TRBV7-6 and TRBJ1-2; D gene unclear. Germline CDR1 is SGHVS and CDR2 is FNYEAQ. The CDR3 sequence is 15 residues long. V was cut by 5 bases and J by 6 bases, with 19 bases left in between.

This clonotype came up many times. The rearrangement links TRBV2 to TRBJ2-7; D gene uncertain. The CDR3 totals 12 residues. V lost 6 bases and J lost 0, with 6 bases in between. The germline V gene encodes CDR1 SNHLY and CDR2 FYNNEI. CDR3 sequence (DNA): TGTGCCAGCAGCAGTGACTCCTACGAGCAGTACTTC. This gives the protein CASSSDSYEQYF. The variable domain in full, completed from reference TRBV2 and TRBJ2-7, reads EPEVTQTPSHQVTQMGQEVILRCVPISNHLYFYWYRQILGQKVEFLVSFYNNEISEKSEIFDDQFSVERPDGSNFTLKIRSTKLEDSAMYFCASSSDSYEQYFGPGTRLTVT.

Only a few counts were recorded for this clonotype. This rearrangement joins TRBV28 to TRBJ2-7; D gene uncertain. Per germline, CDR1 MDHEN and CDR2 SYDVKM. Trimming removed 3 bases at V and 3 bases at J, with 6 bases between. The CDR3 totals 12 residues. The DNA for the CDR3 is TGTGCCAGCAGTTTCATCCGCTACGAGCAGTACTTC. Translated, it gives CASSFIRYEQYF.

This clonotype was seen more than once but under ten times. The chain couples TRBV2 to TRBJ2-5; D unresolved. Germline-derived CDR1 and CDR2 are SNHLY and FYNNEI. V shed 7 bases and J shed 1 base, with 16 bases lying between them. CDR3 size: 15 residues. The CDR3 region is CASNAIELSQETQYF. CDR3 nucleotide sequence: TGTGCCAGCAACGCTATTGAATTAAGCCAAGAGACCCAGTACTTC.

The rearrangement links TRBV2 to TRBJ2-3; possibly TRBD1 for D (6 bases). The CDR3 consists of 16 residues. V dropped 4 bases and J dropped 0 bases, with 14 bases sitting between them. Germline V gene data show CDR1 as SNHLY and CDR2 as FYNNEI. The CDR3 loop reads CASSGLTGPSTDTQYF. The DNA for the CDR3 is TGTGCCAGCAGTGGCCTGACAGGACCAAGCACAGATACGCAGTATTTT.

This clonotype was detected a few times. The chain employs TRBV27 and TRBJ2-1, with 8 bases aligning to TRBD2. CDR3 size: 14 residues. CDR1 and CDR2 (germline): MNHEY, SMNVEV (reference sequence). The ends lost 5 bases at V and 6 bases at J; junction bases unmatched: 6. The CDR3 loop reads CASSDSGIPNEQFF. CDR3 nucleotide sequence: TGTGCCAGCAGTGATAGCGGGATTCCCAATGAGCAGTTCTTC.

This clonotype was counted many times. CDR3 coding DNA: TGTGCCAGCAGTTTAGGGGACATGTCGTTAGAGCAGTACTTC. Residues: CASSLGDMSLEQYF. The chain couples TRBV27 to TRBJ2-7, with D maybe TRBD1 (6 bases). The V gene lost 2 bases and the J gene lost 7 bases, with 15 bases spanning the gap. The CDR3 is 14 amino acids. Germline V gene lookup returns CDR1 MNHEY and CDR2 SMNVEV (reference sequence).

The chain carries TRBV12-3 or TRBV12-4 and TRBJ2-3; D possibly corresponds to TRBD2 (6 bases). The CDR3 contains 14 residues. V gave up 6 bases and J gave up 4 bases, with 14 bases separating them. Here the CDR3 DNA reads TGTGCCAGCAGAGGGACGGAGGGCTCAGATACGCAGTATTTT. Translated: CASRGTEGSDTQYF.

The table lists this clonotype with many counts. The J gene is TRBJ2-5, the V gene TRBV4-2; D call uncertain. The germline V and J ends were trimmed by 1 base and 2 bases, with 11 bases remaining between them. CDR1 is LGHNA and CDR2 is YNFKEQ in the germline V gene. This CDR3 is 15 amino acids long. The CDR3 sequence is CASSQGKSRQETQYF. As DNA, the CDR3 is TGTGCCAGCAGCCAAGGGAAAAGTCGTCAAGAGACCCAGTACTTC.

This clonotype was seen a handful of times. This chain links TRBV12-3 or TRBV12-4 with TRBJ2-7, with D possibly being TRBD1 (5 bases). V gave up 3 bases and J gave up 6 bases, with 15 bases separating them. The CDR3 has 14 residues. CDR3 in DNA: TGTGCCAGCAGTTTCATAGGCAGGGAAGGCGAGCAGTACTTC. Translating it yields CASSFIGREGEQYF.

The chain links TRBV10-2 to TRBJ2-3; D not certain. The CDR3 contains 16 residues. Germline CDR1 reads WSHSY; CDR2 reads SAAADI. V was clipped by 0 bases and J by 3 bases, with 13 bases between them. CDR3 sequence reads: CASSESTDTLTDTQYF. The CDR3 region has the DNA TGCGCCAGCAGTGAGTCAACCGACACCCTAACAGATACGCAGTATTTT.

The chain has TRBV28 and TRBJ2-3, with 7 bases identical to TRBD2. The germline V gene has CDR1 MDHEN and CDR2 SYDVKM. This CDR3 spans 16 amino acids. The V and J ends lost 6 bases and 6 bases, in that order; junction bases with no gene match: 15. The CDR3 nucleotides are TGTGCCAGCAGATCTACCTCTGGCGGGGGAGGGGATACGCAGTATTTT. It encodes CASRSTSGGGGDTQYF. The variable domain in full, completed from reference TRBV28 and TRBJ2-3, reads DVKVTQSSRYLVKRTGEKVFLECVQDMDHENMFWYRQDPGLGLRLIYFSYDVKMKEKGDIPEGYSVSREKKERFSLILESASTNQTSMYLCASRSTSGGGGDTQYFGPGTRLTVL.

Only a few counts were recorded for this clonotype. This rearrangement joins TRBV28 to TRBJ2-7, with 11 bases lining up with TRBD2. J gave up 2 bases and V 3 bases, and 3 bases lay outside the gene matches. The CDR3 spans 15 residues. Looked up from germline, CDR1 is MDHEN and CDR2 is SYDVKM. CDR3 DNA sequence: TGTGCCAGCAGTTTCCTTAGCGGGAGGGCCTACGAGCAGTACTTC. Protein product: CASSFLSGRAYEQYF.

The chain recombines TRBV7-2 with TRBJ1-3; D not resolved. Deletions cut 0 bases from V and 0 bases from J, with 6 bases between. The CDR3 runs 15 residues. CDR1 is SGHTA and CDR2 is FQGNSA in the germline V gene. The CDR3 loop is CASSLAAVSGNTIYF. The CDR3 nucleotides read TGTGCCAGCAGCTTAGCGGCAGTCTCTGGAAACACCATATATTTT.

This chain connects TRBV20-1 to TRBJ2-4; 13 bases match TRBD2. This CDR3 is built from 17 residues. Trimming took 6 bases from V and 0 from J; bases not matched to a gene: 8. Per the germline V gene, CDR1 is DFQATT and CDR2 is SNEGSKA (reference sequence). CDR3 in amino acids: CSAPTSGRLLAKNIQYF. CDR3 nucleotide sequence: TGCAGTGCCCCGACTAGCGGGAGGTTACTAGCCAAAAACATTCAGTACTTC.

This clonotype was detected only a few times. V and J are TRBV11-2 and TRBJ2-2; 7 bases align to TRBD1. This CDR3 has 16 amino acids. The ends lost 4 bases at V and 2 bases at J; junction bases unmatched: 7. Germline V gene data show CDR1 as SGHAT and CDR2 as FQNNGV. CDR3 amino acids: CASSSPTGTNTGELFF. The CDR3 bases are TGTGCCAGCAGCTCTCCGACAGGGACCAACACCGGGGAGCTGTTTTTT. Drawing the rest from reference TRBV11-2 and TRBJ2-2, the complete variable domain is EAGVAQSPRYKIIEKRQSVAFWCNPISGHATLYWYQQILGQGPKLLIQFQNNGVVDDSQLPKDRFSAERLKGVDSTLKIQPAKLEDSAVYLCASSSPTGTNTGELFFGEGSRLTVL.

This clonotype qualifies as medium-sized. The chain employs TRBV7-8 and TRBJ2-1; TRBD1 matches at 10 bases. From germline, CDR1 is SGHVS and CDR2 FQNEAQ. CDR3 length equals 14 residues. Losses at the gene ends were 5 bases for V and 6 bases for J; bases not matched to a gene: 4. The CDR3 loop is CASSRQGAGNEQFF. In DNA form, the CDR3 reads TGTGCCAGCAGCCGACAGGGGGCGGGCAATGAGCAGTTCTTC.

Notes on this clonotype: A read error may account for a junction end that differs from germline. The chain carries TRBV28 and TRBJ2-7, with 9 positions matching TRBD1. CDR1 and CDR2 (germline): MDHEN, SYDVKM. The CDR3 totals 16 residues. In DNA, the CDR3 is TGTGCCAGCAGTTCCACAGGACAGGGGAGGGCCTACGAGCAGAACTTC. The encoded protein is CASSSTGQGRAYEQNF.

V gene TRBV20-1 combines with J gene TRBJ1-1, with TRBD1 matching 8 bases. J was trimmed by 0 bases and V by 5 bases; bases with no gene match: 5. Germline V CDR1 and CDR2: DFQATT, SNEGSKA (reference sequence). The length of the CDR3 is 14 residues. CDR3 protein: CSALPDRVNTEAFF. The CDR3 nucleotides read TGCAGTGCTCTCCCGGACAGGGTGAACACTGAAGCTTTCTTT.

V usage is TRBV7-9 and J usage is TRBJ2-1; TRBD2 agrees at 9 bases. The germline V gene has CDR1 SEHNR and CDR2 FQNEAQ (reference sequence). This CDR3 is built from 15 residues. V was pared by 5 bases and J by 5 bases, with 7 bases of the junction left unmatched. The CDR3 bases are TGTGCCAGCAGCCTTAGCGGGAGTGAGCACAATGAGCAGTTCTTC. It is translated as CASSLSGSEHNEQFF.

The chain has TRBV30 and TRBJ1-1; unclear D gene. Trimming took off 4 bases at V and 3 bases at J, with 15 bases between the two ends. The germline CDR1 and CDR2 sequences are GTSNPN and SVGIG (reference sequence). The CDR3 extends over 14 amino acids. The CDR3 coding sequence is TGTGCCTGGACGAGAGGACGGTCTGACACTGAAGCTTTCTTT. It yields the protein CAWTRGRSDTEAFF. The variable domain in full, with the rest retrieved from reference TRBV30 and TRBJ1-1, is SQTIHQWPATLVQPVGSPLSLECTVEGTSNPNLYWYRQAAGRGLQLLFYSVGIGQISSEVPQNLSASRPQDRQFILSSKKLLLSDSGFYLCAWTRGRSDTEAFFGQGTRLTVV.